This entry features one T cell receptor beta chain sequence. One entry per CDR3 protein, without DNA, is what TCRdb gives after re-calling the 5' RACE reads. This sample's clone table lists about 120,000 distinct CDR3 sequences. The sample is drawn from a study of T cells expressing NK-cell markers. The CDR3 has 15 residues. The germline CDR1 and CDR2 sequences are SGHAT and FQNNGV. This chain links TRBV11-2 with TRBJ1-5. The sequence derives from a woman between 18 and 70 years old in good health. The sequenced sample consisted of blood T cells: a sorted CD56 or NKG2C T cell subset, CD4+ or CD8+ T cells, or bulk PBMC T cells (not recorded which). The CDR3 sequence: CASSLDGGGSQPQHF.